These 12 T cell receptor beta chains originate from one sample sequenced in a study of cytomegalovirus exposure and HLA in healthy donors. The PCR had 60 Vbeta and 13 Jbeta primers. The table came from immunoSEQ multiplex PCR; TCRdb's copy has only in-frame clones and leaves some out. The sample lists 210,000 or so clones, just under 80% occurring once. Source material: PBMCs. The source of these receptors is a boy between 10 and 17 years old in good health and CMV-seronegative.

The V and J genes are TRBV9 and TRBJ2-1, with a tentative D call TRBD2 (6 bases). This CDR3 region has 15 residues. Germline loops: CDR1 SGDLS, CDR2 YYNGEE. The V end was cut by 0 bases, the J end by 4 bases, with 11 bases between. The CDR3 sequence is CASSVDGGGYNEQFF. CDR3 nucleotide sequence: TGTGCCAGCAGCGTAGACGGGGGAGGTTACAATGAGCAGTTCTTC.

The chain links TRBV5-4 to TRBJ2-7, with D hard to call. CDR1 SGHNT and CDR2 YYREEE come from the germline V gene (reference sequence). CDR3 length equals 12 residues. The V end was cut by 4 bases, the J end by 1 base, with 6 bases between. In DNA, the CDR3 is TGTGCCAGCAGCATCCTTTCCTACGAGCAGTACTTC. It codes for CASSILSYEQYF.

V usage is TRBV19 and J usage is TRBJ1-2, with D perhaps TRBD1 (6 bases). Germline assignment: CDR1 LNHDA and CDR2 SQIVND (reference sequence). V was cut by 4 bases and J by 4 bases, with 16 bases left in between. The CDR3 runs to 15 residues. The CDR3 loop is CASSTDRTQVYGYTF. The CDR3 DNA is TGTGCCAGTAGTACCGACAGGACGCAAGTCTATGGCTACACCTTC.

This rearrangement joins TRBV15 to TRBJ2-7; 7 bases map to TRBD1. There are 17 residues in the CDR3. The germline gives CDR1 LNHNV, CDR2 YYDKDF (reference sequence). V shed 0 bases and J 1 base; nucleotides not matched to a gene: 9. CDR3 DNA sequence: TGTGCCACCAGCAGAGAAGAGACAGGGCCCCGTTCCTACGAGCAGTACTTC. This sequence encodes CATSREETGPRSYEQYF.

This clone was recorded only once. The J gene is TRBJ2-3, the V gene TRBV2; TRBD2 matches 10 bases. The CDR3 has 15 amino acids. Germline lookup yields CDR1 SNHLY and CDR2 FYNNEI. V lost 5 bases to trimming and J lost 4 bases; unmatched junction nucleotides: 6. CDR3 nucleotides: TGTGCCAGCAGTCCTCTAGCGGGGGAGGCAGATACGCAGTATTTT. Translated: CASSPLAGEADTQYF.

This rearrangement joins TRBV7-3 to TRBJ2-5; TRBD2 is a possible D gene (6 bases). The CDR3 runs 13 residues. CDR1 is SGHTA and CDR2 is FQGTGA in the germline V gene. V was trimmed by 5 bases and J by 6 bases, leaving 13 bases between them. CDR3 bases: TGTGCCAGCAGCCCCCGGGACTTCCAGACCCAGTACTTC. This translates into CASSPRDFQTQYF.

The V call is TRBV29-1, the J call TRBJ2-7, with TRBD1 matching 7 bases. This CDR3 has 15 residues. V was pared by 7 bases and J by 1 base, with 13 bases of the junction left unmatched. Germline assignment: CDR1 SQVTM and CDR2 ANQGSEA. CDR3: CSAGSGTASSYEQYF. The DNA for the CDR3 is TGCAGCGCTGGGTCCGGGACAGCGAGTTCCTACGAGCAGTACTTC.

The gene calls are TRBV5-5 and TRBJ2-4; 7 bases align to TRBD1. There are 15 residues in the CDR3. From germline, CDR1 is SGHKS and CDR2 YYEKEE (reference sequence). V shed 1 base and J 2 bases; nucleotides not matched to a gene: 3. DNA for the CDR3: TGTGCCAGCAGCTTGTACAGGGGTACCAAAAACATTCAGTACTTC. Encoded protein: CASSLYRGTKNIQYF.

The chain carries TRBV6-1 and TRBJ1-2; D is possibly TRBD1 (5 bases). The germline V gene has CDR1 MNHNS and CDR2 SASEGT. The V end was cut by 1 base, the J end by 5 bases, with 14 bases between. There are 15 residues in the CDR3. The CDR3 sequence is CASSEEAGMGYGYTF. The CDR3 bases are TGTGCCAGCAGTGAAGAGGCAGGGATGGGGTATGGCTACACCTTC.

The chain couples TRBV7-8 to TRBJ1-5; D gene unclear. Trimming left V 4 bases short and J 12 bases short, with 22 bases between. Germline V gives CDR1 SGHVS, CDR2 FQNEAQ. The CDR3 length is 15 residues. As DNA, the CDR3 is TGTGCCAGCAGCTCAAACCGTGGCGGGGATGATCGCCAGCATTTT. Translating it yields CASSSNRGGDDRQHF.

Turning to this clone: This CDR3 is also generated by other DNA sequences in the sample. V is TRBV19 and J is TRBJ1-1, with 8 bases that match TRBD1. The germline V gene encodes CDR1 LNHDA and CDR2 SQIVND (reference sequence). This CDR3 is built from 13 residues. V shed 6 bases, J shed 4 bases, and the junction held 4 bases outside the gene matches. CDR3 in DNA: TGTGCCAGTAGCTCTACAGGGGGCACTGAAGCTTTCTTT. It yields the protein CASSSTGGTEAFF. The full variable domain, its missing parts supplied by reference TRBV19 and TRBJ1-1, is DGGITQSPKYLFRKEGQNVTLSCEQNLNHDAMYWYRQDPGQGLRLIYYSQIVNDFQKGDIAEGYSVSREKKESFPLTVTSAQKNPTAFYLCASSSTGGTEAFFGQGTRLTVV.

This chain connects TRBV7-9 to TRBJ2-3, with D perhaps matching TRBD1 (6 bases). CDR1 is SEHNR, CDR2 FQNEAQ, per germline (reference sequence). Trimming left V 5 bases short and J 1 base short, with 13 bases between. The CDR3 extends over 15 amino acids. CDR3 DNA: TGTGCCAGCAGCCCCGACAGGTTGGGCACAGATACGCAGTATTTT. It translates to CASSPDRLGTDTQYF.